The 19 T cell receptor beta chains presented below share a single source sample, sequenced in a study of human T cells and chemical hapten exposure. TCRdb re-derived calls from the RACE reads in MiXCR, one entry per CDR3 protein. This sample has fewer than 100,000 distinct CDR3 sequences, with 7% to 10% found just once. Time point defined: patch test 2, 6 weeks after DPC sensitization. The treatment: therapeutic diphenylcyclopropenone sensitization with weekly scalp DPC. The specimen was whole blood, collected in connection with sensitization to the hapten diphenylcyclopropenone (DPC). These receptors all come from a woman aged 40 to 55 with alopecia areata. Some clones in this sample may be carry-over from other donors' samples.

This clonotype appeared a few times. This sequence joins TRBV12-5 and TRBJ2-1, with no clear D. Deletions cut 1 base from V and 5 bases from J, with 9 bases between. Germline CDR1 and CDR2: LGHNT and FRNRAP. This CDR3 contains 14 residues. The CDR3 sequence is CASGLGAPDNEQFF. The CDR3 DNA follows: TGTGCTAGTGGTTTGGGCGCCCCTGACAATGAGCAGTTCTTC.

The chain has TRBV7-2 and TRBJ1-4; no firm D call. Germline CDR1 SGHTA, CDR2 FQGNSA. The CDR3 has 14 amino acids. V was shortened by 1 base and J by 4 bases, with 7 bases between the two germline ends. Here the CDR3 reads CASSLVLSNEKLFF. The CDR3 DNA reads as TGTGCCAGCAGCTTAGTACTCAGTAATGAAAAACTGTTTTTT.

Points on this clonotype: This may be a read error: a much more frequent sequence differs by one nucleotide. This sequence joins TRBV18 and TRBJ2-3; D unresolved. The CDR3 sequence is 12 residues long. V was shortened by 6 bases and J by 3 bases, with 7 bases between the two germline ends. CDR1 and CDR2 from the germline V gene are KGHSH and LQKENI. The CDR3 DNA reads as TGTGCCAGCTCTGTGCCGACAGATACGCAGTATTTT. It encodes CASSVPTDTQYF.

This clonotype appeared a few times. This sequence joins TRBV29-1 and TRBJ1-2; 8 bases are a match to TRBD1. J gave up 0 bases and V 6 bases, and 3 bases lay outside the gene matches. This CDR3 is 13 amino acids long. Per the germline V gene, CDR1 is SQVTM and CDR2 is ANQGSEA. The CDR3 DNA reads TGCAGCGTCCAGGGGGCGCCTAACTATGGCTACACCTTC. Its protein is CSVQGAPNYGYTF.

The V gene is TRBV12-3 or TRBV12-4, the J gene TRBJ2-7; D not resolved. This CDR3 is 13 amino acids long. Trimming left V 2 bases short and J 4 bases short, with 9 bases between. Here the CDR3 DNA reads TGTGCCAGCAGTTTATTCACCGAATACGAGCAGTACTTC. It encodes CASSLFTEYEQYF.

The CDR3 region has the DNA TGCGCCAGCAGCCAAGTAGGAATGGGCAAAAACATTCAGTACTTC. Translated, it gives CASSQVGMGKNIQYF. V usage is TRBV4-1 and J usage is TRBJ2-4; D uncertain. This CDR3 has 15 amino acids. Germline V gene data show CDR1 as MGHRA and CDR2 as YSYEKL. Trimming shortened V by 1 base and J by 3 bases, and 10 bases separated the two germline ends.

With respect to this clonotype: One end of the junction varies from germline; a read error may be responsible. This chain joins TRBV13 and TRBJ2-7; D is possibly TRBD1 or TRBD2 (6 bases each). Germline CDR1 reads PRHDT; CDR2 reads FYEKMQ (reference sequence). The CDR3 contains 15 residues. The CDR3 spells CASSVGGPLSYEQYF. CDR3 coding DNA: TGTGCCAGCAGCGTAGGGGGGCCTCTCTCCTACGAGCAGTACTTC. Based on the CDR3 plus reference TRBV13 and TRBJ2-7, the full variable domain is AAGVIQSPRHLIKEKRETATLKCYPIPRHDTVYWYQQGPGQDPQFLISFYEKMQSDKGSIPDRFSAQQFSDYHSELNMSSLELGDSALYFCASSVGGPLSYEQYFGPGTRLTVT.

This clonotype was seen many times. This chain links TRBV7-2 with TRBJ1-5, with D unclear. CDR3 size: 13 residues. CDR1 is SGHTA, CDR2 FQGNSA, per germline. Trimming took 5 bases from V and 4 from J, leaving 9 bases between them. The DNA of the CDR3 is TGTGCCAGCAGCATCGGACCGAATCAGCCCCAGCATTTT. Amino acid sequence: CASSIGPNQPQHF.

This clonotype occurred many times. The chain couples TRBV18 to TRBJ2-1, with TRBD2 matching over 8 bases. J gave up 4 bases and V 0 bases, and 2 bases lay outside the gene matches. The germline gives CDR1 KGHSH, CDR2 LQKENI. CDR3 length: 15 amino acids. The CDR3 DNA sequence: TGTGCCAGCTCACCACCCAGCGGGAGATACAATGAGCAGTTCTTC. Its translation is CASSPPSGRYNEQFF.

This clonotype was detected ten times or more. This rearrangement joins TRBV29-1 to TRBJ1-3; D is undetermined. Trimming stripped 7 bases from V and 4 bases from J, with 14 bases between. The germline V gene has CDR1 SQVTM and CDR2 ANQGSEA. CDR3 length: 13 residues. This CDR3 reads CSALLRVGNTIYF. The CDR3 DNA is TGCAGCGCCTTATTACGAGTCGGAAACACCATATATTTT.

The rearrangement links TRBV7-9 to TRBJ2-7; D unresolved. The V gene lost 1 base and the J gene lost 5 bases, with 12 bases spanning the gap. The CDR3 contains 14 residues. Germline CDR1 SEHNR, CDR2 FQNEAQ (reference sequence). As DNA, the CDR3 is TGTGCCAGCAGCTTAGGGGCCCACCGGGACGAGCAGTACTTC. This encodes CASSLGAHRDEQYF.

This clonotype appeared many times. This sequence joins TRBV7-2 and TRBJ1-6, with 9 bases lining up with TRBD1. V trimming: 0 bases; J trimming: 5 bases; junction bases outside the gene matches: 2. Germline V gives CDR1 SGHTA, CDR2 FQGNSA. The CDR3 totals 16 residues. The CDR3 DNA reads TGTGCCAGCAGCTTAGCGGGACAGGGAAATAATTCACCCCTCCACTTT. It specifies CASSLAGQGNNSPLHF.

This clonotype came up many times. The rearrangement links TRBV7-2 to TRBJ2-5, with 11 bases fitting TRBD1. V was clipped by 5 bases and J by 7 bases; unmatched bases: 9. CDR1 SGHTA and CDR2 FQGNSA come from the germline V gene. This CDR3 has 15 residues. As DNA, the CDR3 is TGTGCCAGCAGCCCCGGGACAGGGGGTCAGGGGACCCAGTACTTC. Its protein is CASSPGTGGQGTQYF.

This rearrangement joins TRBV19 to TRBJ1-2; D not certain. The CDR3 loop spans 14 amino acids. The V end lost 7 bases, the J end lost 5 bases, and 17 bases lay between the germline ends. The germline V gene encodes CDR1 LNHDA and CDR2 SQIVND (reference sequence). The CDR3 region is CASTPSGGSYGYTF. The CDR3 DNA sequence: TGTGCCAGTACCCCGTCGGGCGGGAGTTATGGCTACACCTTC.

This clonotype was observed many times. The genes are TRBV6-2 or TRBV6-3 and TRBJ1-5; no clear D gene. Trimming cost V 0 bases and J 6 bases, with 12 bases left between them. The CDR3 is 15 amino acids. CDR1 and CDR2 (germline): MNHEY, SVGEGT. The CDR3 nucleotides read TGTGCCAGCAGTTACTCTCCAGGATTGGGTCAGCCCCAGCATTTT. Amino acids: CASSYSPGLGQPQHF.

This clonotype was observed many times. This chain uses TRBV4-2 with TRBJ2-1, with 8 bases identical to TRBD2. CDR1 and CDR2 from the germline V gene are LGHNA and YNFKEQ. The V and J ends lost 0 bases and 2 bases, in that order; junction bases with no gene match: 3. This CDR3 region has 16 residues. DNA for the CDR3: TGTGCCAGCAGCCAAGAAGCGGGGGACCCCTACAATGAGCAGTTCTTC. Translation: CASSQEAGDPYNEQFF.

Comment on this clonotype: A read error may explain this, as a much larger clone is one base away. J is TRBJ2-7 and V is TRBV6-6, with a possible D match to TRBD2 (5 bases). V was pared by 11 bases and J by 11 bases, with 22 bases between. CDR3 length equals 12 residues. The germline V gene encodes CDR1 MNHNY and CDR2 SVGAGI (reference sequence). The CDR3 protein is CARTLSTGMKYF. The CDR3 nucleotides are TGTGCCCGCACCCTCAGTACGGGGATGAAGTACTTC.

The chain employs TRBV29-1 and TRBJ2-1; D call uncertain. The CDR3 consists of 10 residues. Germline V gene lookup returns CDR1 SQVTM and CDR2 ANQGSEA. The germline V and J ends were trimmed by 5 bases and 5 bases, with 4 bases remaining between them. The CDR3 region has the DNA TGCAGCGTTTACGACAATGAGCAGTTCTTC. It encodes CSVYDNEQFF.

This clonotype was seen a few times. The V gene is TRBV9, the J gene TRBJ2-7; possibly TRBD1 for D (6 bases). Between the trimmed V and J ends, which lost 3 bases and 2 bases, there was a span of 18 bases. The CDR3 consists of 16 residues. Germline CDR1 is SGDLS and CDR2 is YYNGEE. Here the CDR3 DNA reads TGTGCCAGCAGCGCCGAACCCCGGACAGATGCCTACGAGCAGTACTTC. The encoded protein is CASSAEPRTDAYEQYF.